The 24 T cell receptor beta chains below all came from one sample that was sequenced in a study of blood T cell repertoires in COVID-19. Sequencing used immunoSEQ multiplex PCR; TCRdb keeps in-frame clones, though not all of them. In the table there are fewer than 120,000 clones, 88% of which are singletons. What was sequenced was peripheral blood. The receptor source for this set is a woman in her fifties or sixties with acute or convalescent COVID-19.

CDR3 DNA sequence: TGTGCCAGCAGCCGACAGGGCAAGGGTGAAAAACTGTTTTTT. It translates to CASSRQGKGEKLFF. V and J are TRBV11-2 and TRBJ1-4; 7 bases map to TRBD1. Germline V CDR1 and CDR2: SGHAT, FQNNGV. V shed 5 bases, J shed 7 bases, and the junction held 7 bases outside the gene matches. This CDR3 is built from 14 residues. The variable domain in full, completed from reference TRBV11-2 and TRBJ1-4, reads EAGVAQSPRYKIIEKRQSVAFWCNPISGHATLYWYQQILGQGPKLLIQFQNNGVVDDSQLPKDRFSAERLKGVDSTLKIQPAKLEDSAVYLCASSRQGKGEKLFFGSGTQLSVL.

The J gene is TRBJ2-5, the V gene TRBV30; 9 nucleotides line up with TRBD1. This CDR3 comprises 13 residues. Looked up from germline, CDR1 is GTSNPN and CDR2 is SVGIG (reference sequence). The junction had 3 bases not matched to a gene; V was cut back by 5 bases and J by 2 bases. This CDR3 is CAWDRGGQETQYF. The DNA of the CDR3 is TGTGCCTGGGACAGGGGGGGTCAAGAGACCCAGTACTTC.

This clone has only a few counts. The chain recombines TRBV6-6 with TRBJ2-3; 11 nucleotides line up with TRBD2. The germline CDR1 and CDR2 sequences are MNHNY and SVGAGI (reference sequence). V gave up 6 bases and J gave up 3 bases; unmatched junction bases: 5. This CDR3 has 15 amino acids. The CDR3 spells CASRHSGRGTDTQYF. The CDR3 DNA sequence: TGTGCCAGCAGACATAGCGGGAGGGGAACAGATACGCAGTATTTT.

This chain joins TRBV6-5 and TRBJ1-1; the match to TRBD1 covers 8 bases. Germline V gives CDR1 MNHEY, CDR2 SVGAGI. This CDR3 contains 13 residues. Trimming cost V 8 bases and J 5 bases; bases outside gene matches: 7. CDR3 region: CASGQGWGTEAFF. CDR3 DNA: TGTGCCAGCGGACAGGGTTGGGGAACTGAAGCTTTCTTT.

This chain joins TRBV2 and TRBJ2-7; 9 positions match TRBD2. The CDR3 extends over 16 amino acids. Germline V CDR1 and CDR2: SNHLY, FYNNEI. V was pared by 4 bases and J by 0 bases, with 7 bases of the junction left unmatched. The CDR3 nucleotides are TGTGCCAGCAGTGGACTAGCGGTCAGGAGCTCCTACGAGCAGTACTTC. Its protein product is CASSGLAVRSSYEQYF.

The chain links TRBV7-5 to TRBJ2-7; no check of the table's D call, TRBD1, against the DNA was made. TRBV7-5 is a known pseudogene. The CDR3 length is 16 residues. The CDR3 coding sequence is TGTGTCAGAAGCTTACCCCCCGACAGGGGCAATTGCGAGCAGTACTTC. Translation gives CVRSLPPDRGNCEQYF.

The chain recombines TRBV27 with TRBJ2-2; 8 nucleotides align to TRBD1. The V gene's germline CDR1 is MNHEY and CDR2 SMNVEV (reference sequence). V trimming: 6 bases; J trimming: 5 bases; junction bases outside the gene matches: 14. The CDR3 is 17 amino acids. Here the CDR3 reads CASRTTGAGYYTGELFF. Here the CDR3 DNA reads TGTGCCAGCAGGACGACAGGGGCGGGTTATTATACCGGGGAGCTGTTTTTT.

The sample holds a few counts of this clone. This sequence joins TRBV2 and TRBJ1-1, with 7 positions matching TRBD1. J was trimmed by 8 bases and V by 1 base; bases with no gene match: 10. The CDR3 sequence is 15 residues long. The germline V gene has CDR1 SNHLY and CDR2 FYNNEI. The CDR3 DNA follows: TGTGCCAGCAGTGAAGGGTACAGGGACAGCGAGGAAGCTTTCTTT. This gives the protein CASSEGYRDSEEAFF.

This chain connects TRBV7-2 to TRBJ2-1, with a possible D match to TRBD2 (7 bases). The CDR3 loop spans 15 amino acids. Germline CDR1 SGHTA, CDR2 FQGNSA. Trimming pared 0 bases from V and 10 bases from J, leaving 16 bases between. This CDR3 reads CASSLAGGPGVEQFF. CDR3 nucleotides: TGTGCCAGCAGCTTAGCGGGAGGGCCAGGGGTGGAGCAGTTCTTC.

V usage is TRBV6-5 and J usage is TRBJ2-1; TRBD1 aligns across 7 bases. This CDR3 region has 16 residues. The germline gives CDR1 MNHEY, CDR2 SVGAGI. The ends lost 0 bases at V and 2 bases at J; junction bases unmatched: 4. This chain's CDR3 is CASSYSPTGPYNEQFF. CDR3 coding DNA: TGTGCCAGCAGTTACTCCCCGACAGGGCCCTACAATGAGCAGTTCTTC.

The chain is built from TRBV6-5 and TRBJ2-5, with TRBD2 matching over 8 bases. J lost 5 bases, V lost 2 bases, and 7 bases had no gene match. The germline V gene encodes CDR1 MNHEY and CDR2 SVGAGI. The CDR3 sequence is 15 residues long. The CDR3 spells CASSYTRGGRETQYF. The DNA of the CDR3 is TGTGCCAGCAGTTACACTCGGGGGGGAAGGGAGACCCAGTACTTC.

This sequence joins TRBV25-1 and TRBJ1-1, with a weak D call TRBD1 (6 bases). Germline V lookup: CDR1 MGHDK, CDR2 SYGVNS. The ends were cut back, 6 bases at V and 0 bases at J, with 17 bases in the middle. This CDR3 is built from 16 residues. DNA of the CDR3: TGTGCCAGCAGCCTACCCCGTGGGGGCATGAACACTGAAGCTTTCTTT. Its protein product is CASSLPRGGMNTEAFF.

The V and J genes are TRBV28 and TRBJ1-2, with 8 positions matching TRBD1. Germline V gives CDR1 MDHEN, CDR2 SYDVKM. The CDR3 consists of 15 residues. V was clipped by 4 bases and J by 3 bases; unmatched bases: 7. The CDR3 nucleotides are TGTGCCAGCAGTTACCGACAGGGGAATGACTATGGCTACACCTTC. This gives the protein CASSYRQGNDYGYTF.

The V call is TRBV19, the J call TRBJ1-5; D not resolved. This CDR3 is 12 amino acids long. V lost 7 bases and J lost 3, with 7 bases in between. CDR1 is LNHDA, CDR2 SQIVND, per germline (reference sequence). The CDR3 DNA is TGTGCCAGTAATCGCTACAATCAGCCCCAGCATTTT. It yields the protein CASNRYNQPQHF.

This chain uses TRBV7-9 with TRBJ2-7; 9 nucleotides line up with TRBD2. CDR3 length: 14 amino acids. CDR1 is SEHNR and CDR2 is FQNEAQ in the germline V gene (reference sequence). V shed 2 bases and J 5 bases; nucleotides not matched to a gene: 4. The CDR3 spells CASSLLAGRDEQYF. CDR3 coding DNA: TGTGCCAGCAGCTTACTAGCGGGAAGGGACGAGCAGTACTTC.

The genes are TRBV5-6 and TRBJ1-2, with a tentative D call TRBD1 (5 bases). Germline V lookup: CDR1 SGHDT, CDR2 YYEEEE. V shed 4 bases and J shed 7 bases, with 14 bases lying between them. This CDR3 is 13 amino acids long. The CDR3 coding sequence is TGTGCCAGCAGCGGGGGGACGCCCGGTGGCTACACCTTC. This gives the protein CASSGGTPGGYTF.

This rearrangement joins TRBV28 to TRBJ2-7, with D perhaps matching TRBD1 (6 bases). The CDR3 spans 15 residues. Trimming took off 4 bases at V and 6 bases at J, with 19 bases between the two ends. The germline V gene has CDR1 MDHEN and CDR2 SYDVKM. This CDR3 reads CASSSQGFGVSEQYF. DNA for the CDR3: TGTGCCAGCAGTTCACAGGGATTCGGGGTGAGCGAGCAGTACTTC.

The chain links TRBV19 to TRBJ1-6; TRBD1 agrees at 10 bases. CDR1 and CDR2 from the germline V gene are LNHDA and SQIVND (reference sequence). With V trimmed by 3 bases and J by 7 bases, 0 bases remained unmatched. The CDR3 sequence is 14 residues long. The CDR3 spells CASSMGQGNSPLHF. DNA for the CDR3: TGTGCCAGTAGTATGGGACAGGGGAATTCACCCCTCCACTTT.

J is TRBJ1-5 and V is TRBV19, with D perhaps matching TRBD1 (6 bases). The CDR3 loop spans 15 amino acids. Trimming left V 6 bases short and J 0 bases short, with 12 bases between. Germline loops: CDR1 LNHDA, CDR2 SQIVND (reference sequence). The CDR3 protein is CASSKGQISNQPQHF. The CDR3 DNA is TGTGCCAGTAGCAAAGGACAGATTAGCAATCAGCCCCAGCATTTT.

This chain links TRBV7-9 with TRBJ2-7; 9 nucleotides line up with TRBD2. In germline, CDR1 is SEHNR, CDR2 FQNEAQ (reference sequence). Germline trimming cut 0 bases from V and 2 bases from J; bases unmatched to any gene: 8. The CDR3 extends over 17 amino acids. The CDR3 DNA reads as TGTGCCAGCAGCTTAGCGTCGGCTAGCGGGGCGCCCTACGAGCAGTACTTC. This sequence encodes CASSLASASGAPYEQYF.

The rearrangement uses TRBV11-2 and TRBJ2-7; D might be TRBD2 (5 bases). The CDR3 extends over 12 amino acids. V lost 3 bases, J lost 4 bases, and 7 bases lay in between. The germline V gene encodes CDR1 SGHAT and CDR2 FQNNGV. For the CDR3, the DNA is TGTGCCAGCAGCTTGGCGGGTTACGAGCAGTACTTC. Residues: CASSLAGYEQYF.

There are a few counts of this clone. This chain joins TRBV29-1 and TRBJ2-7; weak D call: TRBD1 (7 bases). CDR3 length: 12 residues. CDR1 is SQVTM, CDR2 ANQGSEA, per germline. V was trimmed by 3 bases and J by 6 bases, leaving 12 bases between them. CDR3 bases: TGCAGCGTTGAGCGCCAGGGGGGCGAGCAGTACTTC. This codes for CSVERQGGEQYF.

The chain carries TRBV11-3 and TRBJ2-3; D perhaps matches TRBD1 (7 bases). V shed 4 bases and J shed 3 bases, with 14 bases lying between them. In germline, CDR1 is SGHNT, CDR2 YENEEA. The CDR3 length is 15 residues. As DNA, the CDR3 is TGTGCCAGCAGCTCAGGGGGGCTAGGGACAGATACGCAGTATTTT. Residues: CASSSGGLGTDTQYF.

This clone was observed a single time. The V and J genes are TRBV6-2 or TRBV6-3 and TRBJ2-2; 11 bases are shared with TRBD2. The CDR3 loop spans 15 amino acids. V lost 5 bases to trimming and J lost 7 bases; unmatched junction nucleotides: 6. Germline loops: CDR1 MNHEY, CDR2 SVGEGT. For the CDR3, the DNA is TGTGCCAGCAGTGCGGGACTAGCGGTGGGCGGGGAGCTGTTTTTT. This sequence encodes CASSAGLAVGGELFF.